The clone carrying this T cell receptor (beta chain) was found a few times. Then a second PCR, running roughly 7 to 11 cycles, was carried out with a sample-barcoded 5' primer and a J-beta primer mix. TCRdb re-called the 5' RACE reads with MiXCR, one entry per CDR3 protein. The table records just over 1 million distinct CDR3 sequences, 35% to 55% of them present only once. The sample comes from a study of blood T cells in healthy people across ages. Each donor supplied around 10 milliliters of peripheral blood. V shed 2 bases and J shed 0 bases, with 11 bases lying between them. The germline V gene encodes CDR1 DFQATT and CDR2 SNEGSKA (reference sequence). This CDR3 region has 14 residues.

Sequenced sample: blood. This sequence originates from a woman in her sixties in good health. The V and J genes are TRBV20-1 and TRBJ2-7; D perhaps matches TRBD1 (6 bases). The CDR3 spells CSARKTGFSYEQYF. In DNA form, the CDR3 reads TGCAGTGCTAGAAAGACAGGATTCTCCTACGAGCAGTACTTC.